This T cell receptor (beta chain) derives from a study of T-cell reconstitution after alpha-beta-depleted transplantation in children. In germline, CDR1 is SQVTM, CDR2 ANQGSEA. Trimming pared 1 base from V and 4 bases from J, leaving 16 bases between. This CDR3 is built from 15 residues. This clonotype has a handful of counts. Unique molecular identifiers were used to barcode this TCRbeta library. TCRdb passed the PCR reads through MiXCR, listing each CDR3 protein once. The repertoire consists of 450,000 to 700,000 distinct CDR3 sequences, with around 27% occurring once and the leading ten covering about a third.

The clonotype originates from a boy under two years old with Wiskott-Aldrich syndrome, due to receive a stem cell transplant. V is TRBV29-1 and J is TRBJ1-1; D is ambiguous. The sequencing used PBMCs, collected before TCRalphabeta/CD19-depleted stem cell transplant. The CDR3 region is CSVEGGRGFGTEAFF. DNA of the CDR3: TGCAGCGTTGAAGGCGGGCGGGGTTTTGGCACTGAAGCTTTCTTT.